This TCR beta chain was captured by sequencing in a study of tumor-infiltrating lymphocytes in localized non-small cell lung cancer (dated by TCRdb to about 2021). Study-level background: Several histologies were represented in the cohort, which also included both smokers and never-smokers as well as patients whose samples were collected after neoadjuvant chemotherapy. Resected tumor tissue and uninvolved lung tissue described as non-adjacent to the tumor were contributed by each patient, with both tissues obtained from the same patient. Alongside flow cytometry, multiplex immunofluorescence, RNA-seq, exome sequencing and proteomics, TCR sequencing was applied to the same patients as one of several integrated assays. In total, the ICON cohort was made up of some 160 surgical patients who had localized non-small cell lung cancer and whose tumors were resected. A total of around 58 patients were part of the paired comparison of immunoSEQ T-cell fraction between tumor and uninvolved lung.

The T-cell fraction in tumor and uninvolved lung tissue was provided by TCR sequencing with the immunoSEQ assay. From the authors' description of their analysis: In the survival analysis, patients were divided into a high T-cell fraction group (upper tertile) and a low T-cell fraction group (lower two tertiles), and the two groups were compared using a log-rank test. A signed-rank test was used to check for differences in T-cell fraction between paired tumor and uninvolved lung. TCRdb mirrors the immuneACCESS table, restricted to in-frame sequences. Some clones are absent from its copies; in checked studies, under half trace to an unresolved V gene, and the reason for the others is unknown. The V and J calls and the clone size are those of that table, but D and trimming were determined from the DNA. This sample gives about 12,000 clones in total; roughly 80% of them show up just once. 9% to 15% of the sample belongs to the ten largest clones.

Of note for this clone: There is no known antigen for this receptor. Nothing much larger sits one base from this clone, and base qualities are not available.

Enrollment in ICON was initiated in 2016, and the last patient was enrolled in late 2018. A subcohort of around 76 patients provided fresh tumor and matched uninvolved tissue for in-depth immune analyses, with TCR sequencing among those analyses. DNA for TCR sequencing was isolated from bulk tissue, and no cell sorting was done. Broader findings and caveats from the paper: The TCR-derived T-cell fraction showed no difference between the flow cytometry-defined immunotypes IM1 (good prognosis) and IM2 (poor prognosis). Different pieces of the same tissue were used for different assays, so technical variation could not be separated from intratumor heterogeneity. Since assay coverage differed from patient to patient depending on how much tissue was available, TCR sequencing was done for only a subset of the cohort. In line with immunofluorescence CD3 counts, TCRbeta sequencing supported higher T cell infiltration in tumors compared with uninvolved lung tissue.

V is shortened by 6 bases, J by 12 bases, and the region joining them spans 9 bases. Its CDR3 holds 11 amino acids, cysteine through phenylalanine. Solely the CDR3 DNA is kept, with 33 bases framed from the first base. CDR1 and CDR2 are read off the germline V gene as MNHEY and SVGAGI. The chain was built from TRBV6-5 and TRBJ1-6; a tentative D call is TRBD1 (5 bases match). The sequence came from a human donor with non-small cell lung cancer. Sequencing was done on a sample of uninvolved lung tissue not adjacent to the tumor. The DNA reads as follows: TGTGCCAGCAGCGTTCAGGGACCCCTCCACTTT. Its translation reads: CASSVQGPLHF.